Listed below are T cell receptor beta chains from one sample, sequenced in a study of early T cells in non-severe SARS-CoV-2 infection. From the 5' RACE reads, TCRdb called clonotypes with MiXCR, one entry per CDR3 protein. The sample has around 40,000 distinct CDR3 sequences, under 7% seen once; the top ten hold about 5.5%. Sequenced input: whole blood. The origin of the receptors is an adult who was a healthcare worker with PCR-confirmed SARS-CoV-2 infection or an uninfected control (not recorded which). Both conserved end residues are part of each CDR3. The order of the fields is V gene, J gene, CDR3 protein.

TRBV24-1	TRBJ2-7	CATSDAGGGGEQYF
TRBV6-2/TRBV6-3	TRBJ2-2	CASRRGGGAFDGELFF
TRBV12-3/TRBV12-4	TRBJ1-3	CASSSLGWTIYF
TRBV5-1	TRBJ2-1	CASSLGAGANEQFF
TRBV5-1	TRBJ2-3	CASSARLVQDTQYF
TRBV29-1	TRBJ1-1	CSVGSVGPHEAFF
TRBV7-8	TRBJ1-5	CASSLQPGEKPQHF
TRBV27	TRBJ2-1	CASSLGFRTSRGEQFF
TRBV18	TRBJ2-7	CASSPPSTGAYEQYF
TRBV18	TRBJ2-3	CASSLRQGATDTQYF
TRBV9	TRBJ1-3	CASRIDGSSGNTIYF
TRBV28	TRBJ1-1	CASSKGTASEAFF
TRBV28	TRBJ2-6	CASSFWAAGANVLTF
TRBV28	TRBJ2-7	CASNPTGPYEQYF
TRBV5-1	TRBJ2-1	CASSPRGGNEQFF
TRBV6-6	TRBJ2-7	CASSYVRVEQYF
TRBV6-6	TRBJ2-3	CASSYEDDTQYF
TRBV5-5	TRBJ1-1	CASSLSRQDTEAFF
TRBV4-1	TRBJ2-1	CASSRLTPLTNEQFF
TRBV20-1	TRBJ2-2	CSARTGGGGELFF
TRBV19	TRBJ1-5	CASMAGEYSNQPQHF
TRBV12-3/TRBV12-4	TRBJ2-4	CASSLLEGNIQYF
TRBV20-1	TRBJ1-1	CSAIPIQAQNTEAFF
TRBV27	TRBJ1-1	CASSFRDRDEAFF
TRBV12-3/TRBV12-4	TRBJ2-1	CASSSSLNNEQFF
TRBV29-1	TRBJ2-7	CSATGTAYEQYF
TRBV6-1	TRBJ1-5	CASTGTGGNQPQHF
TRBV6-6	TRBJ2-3	CASSPVDTDTQYF